This is a list of T cell receptor beta chains from one sample in a study of T cell repertoires in cytomegalovirus infection. These TCRs are of unknown antigen specificity. TCRdb processed the reads anew with MiXCR; each CDR3 protein has one entry. The sample lists about 830,000 distinct CDR3 sequences, approximately 32% occurring once. Here the sequenced sample was cultured CD8+ T cells from PBMCs, taken from culture after CMV antigen stimulation. The source is a human donor in good health (CMV status not recorded). Some clones in this sample may be carry-over from other donors' samples. CDR3s include the opening cysteine and the closing phenylalanine or tryptophan. A D gene is named only where the DNA matches it firmly.

CDR3aa: CASGVLERSTDTQYF; v_gene: TRBV7-9; d_gene: -; j_gene: TRBJ2-3
CDR3aa: CASRGVTGELFF; v_gene: TRBV6-5; d_gene: TRBD2; j_gene: TRBJ2-2
CDR3aa: CASSSGPAEVYGYTF; v_gene: TRBV9; d_gene: -; j_gene: TRBJ1-2
CDR3aa: CASRSQGGQETQYF; v_gene: TRBV12-3/TRBV12-4; d_gene: -; j_gene: TRBJ2-5
CDR3aa: CASSQIFTEAASYGYTF; v_gene: TRBV7-9; d_gene: -; j_gene: TRBJ1-2
CDR3aa: CASSTGLSANYGYTF; v_gene: TRBV25-1; d_gene: -; j_gene: TRBJ1-2
CDR3aa: CASSGRELFF; v_gene: TRBV2; d_gene: -; j_gene: TRBJ2-2
CDR3aa: CASSYSPRLRDRAVYGYTF; v_gene: TRBV6-6; d_gene: TRBD1; j_gene: TRBJ1-2
CDR3aa: CASSLEQTNEAFF; v_gene: TRBV12-3/TRBV12-4; d_gene: -; j_gene: TRBJ1-1
CDR3aa: CASWGFTSDQHYGYTF; v_gene: TRBV25-1; d_gene: -; j_gene: TRBJ1-2
CDR3aa: CAISEYTASFSGNTIYF; v_gene: TRBV10-3; d_gene: -; j_gene: TRBJ1-3
CDR3aa: CAISESGQAYGYTF; v_gene: TRBV10-3; d_gene: -; j_gene: TRBJ1-2
CDR3aa: CASSLAGREGETQYF; v_gene: TRBV7-4; d_gene: -; j_gene: TRBJ2-5
CDR3aa: CASSWTVGGANVLTF; v_gene: TRBV5-4; d_gene: -; j_gene: TRBJ2-6
CDR3aa: CASTYDWTSLEKLFF; v_gene: TRBV6-8; d_gene: -; j_gene: TRBJ1-4
CDR3aa: CASSGAGTGLANYGYTF; v_gene: TRBV23-1; d_gene: TRBD1; j_gene: TRBJ1-2
CDR3aa: CASSQVTGGRNEQFF; v_gene: TRBV4-1; d_gene: TRBD1; j_gene: TRBJ2-1
CDR3aa: CAALSTNEKLFF; v_gene: TRBV7-9; d_gene: -; j_gene: TRBJ1-4
CDR3aa: CASSPPGVYTEAFF; v_gene: TRBV28; d_gene: -; j_gene: TRBJ1-1
CDR3aa: CASSLGGDWGTEAFF; v_gene: TRBV5-1; d_gene: -; j_gene: TRBJ1-1
CDR3aa: CASSELAGPYEQYF; v_gene: TRBV2; d_gene: -; j_gene: TRBJ2-7
CDR3aa: CASSRANGGAREQYF; v_gene: TRBV5-1; d_gene: -; j_gene: TRBJ2-7
CDR3aa: CASSAPGDSQYF; v_gene: TRBV7-9; d_gene: -; j_gene: TRBJ2-3
CDR3aa: CASSLPSGVSTDTQYF; v_gene: TRBV27; d_gene: TRBD2; j_gene: TRBJ2-3
CDR3aa: CASSLRFRETQYF; v_gene: TRBV7-9; d_gene: -; j_gene: TRBJ2-5
CDR3aa: CASSQEQRGTTDTQYF; v_gene: TRBV4-1; d_gene: TRBD2; j_gene: TRBJ2-3
CDR3aa: CASSPGPNEQFF; v_gene: TRBV7-9; d_gene: -; j_gene: TRBJ2-1
CDR3aa: CASSLGQGLDTEAFF; v_gene: TRBV6-8; d_gene: TRBD1; j_gene: TRBJ1-1
CDR3aa: CVSNQLRDSWTQYF; v_gene: TRBV11-2; d_gene: -; j_gene: TRBJ2-5
CDR3aa: CASSPHGGSSYNEQFF; v_gene: TRBV7-8; d_gene: -; j_gene: TRBJ2-1
CDR3aa: CASSDQVSNQPQHF; v_gene: TRBV6-1; d_gene: -; j_gene: TRBJ1-5
CDR3aa: CASSLEGIGGAGRETQYF; v_gene: TRBV7-2; d_gene: -; j_gene: TRBJ2-5
CDR3aa: CASSFRQGSYEQYF; v_gene: TRBV7-9; d_gene: TRBD1; j_gene: TRBJ2-7
CDR3aa: CASTSAGRVAKNIQYF; v_gene: TRBV19; d_gene: -; j_gene: TRBJ2-4
CDR3aa: CSARAPGQGPLTGELFF; v_gene: TRBV20-1; d_gene: TRBD1; j_gene: TRBJ2-2
CDR3aa: CASSPRGNVGGWPYNEQFF; v_gene: TRBV6-1; d_gene: -; j_gene: TRBJ2-1
CDR3aa: CASSVQGAGLPFF; v_gene: TRBV27; d_gene: TRBD1; j_gene: TRBJ1-1
CDR3aa: CASSPLSGGLFQETQYF; v_gene: TRBV7-6; d_gene: TRBD2; j_gene: TRBJ2-5
CDR3aa: CASSYVGGGWTGELFF; v_gene: TRBV6-5; d_gene: -; j_gene: TRBJ2-2
CDR3aa: CASRDGYGYTF; v_gene: TRBV19; d_gene: -; j_gene: TRBJ1-2
CDR3aa: CASSIDGSYNEQFF; v_gene: TRBV19; d_gene: -; j_gene: TRBJ2-1
CDR3aa: CASSLGGRGTDTQYF; v_gene: TRBV27; d_gene: TRBD1; j_gene: TRBJ2-3
CDR3aa: CASSETQETQYF; v_gene: TRBV6-2/TRBV6-3; d_gene: -; j_gene: TRBJ2-5
CDR3aa: CASSERAGVGLATGELFF; v_gene: TRBV2; d_gene: TRBD2; j_gene: TRBJ2-2
CDR3aa: CASSLAGGRSNQPQHF; v_gene: TRBV28; d_gene: -; j_gene: TRBJ1-5
CDR3aa: CASSFLQGAITGELFF; v_gene: TRBV12-3/TRBV12-4; d_gene: TRBD1; j_gene: TRBJ2-2
CDR3aa: CASSLDGGTNTEAFF; v_gene: TRBV28; d_gene: -; j_gene: TRBJ1-1
CDR3aa: CASRTTSYEQYF; v_gene: TRBV6-6; d_gene: -; j_gene: TRBJ2-7
CDR3aa: CASSFTLPRGRGGNTEAFF; v_gene: TRBV28; d_gene: -; j_gene: TRBJ1-1
CDR3aa: CSANPGGVANTEAFF; v_gene: TRBV20-1; d_gene: -; j_gene: TRBJ1-1